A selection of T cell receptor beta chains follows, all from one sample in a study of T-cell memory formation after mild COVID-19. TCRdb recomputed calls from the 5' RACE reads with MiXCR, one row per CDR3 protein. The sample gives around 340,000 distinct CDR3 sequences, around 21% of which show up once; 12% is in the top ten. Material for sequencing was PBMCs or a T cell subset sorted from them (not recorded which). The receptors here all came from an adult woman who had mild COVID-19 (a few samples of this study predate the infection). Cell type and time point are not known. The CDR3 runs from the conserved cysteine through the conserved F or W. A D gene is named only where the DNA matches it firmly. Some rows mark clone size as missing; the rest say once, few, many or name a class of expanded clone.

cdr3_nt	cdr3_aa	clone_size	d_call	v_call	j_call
TGTGCCAGCAGCCAAGACACTATGGTGGAGACCCAGTACTTC	CASSQDTMVETQYF	few	NA	TRBV4-2	TRBJ2-5
TGTGCCAGCAGCTCGCAACTAGCGGGAATTGACGAGCAGTACTTC	CASSSQLAGIDEQYF	NA	TRBD2	TRBV5-4	TRBJ2-7
TGTGCCAGTAATCAGGGGGGCACTGAAGCTTTCTTT	CASNQGGTEAFF	NA	TRBD1	TRBV19	TRBJ1-1
TGTGCCAGCAGTTCCCGGGGGATAGGGTTGTCAACTAATGAAAAACTGTTTTTT	CASSSRGIGLSTNEKLFF	NA	NA	TRBV6-1	TRBJ1-4
TGTGCCAGCAGTTACGGGACACCCGGGACAGGCAATCAGCCCCAGCATTTT	CASSYGTPGTGNQPQHF	few	TRBD1	TRBV6-5	TRBJ1-5
TGTGCCAGTAGGAACAGGGGTTCGGATACGCAGTATTTT	CASRNRGSDTQYF	few	TRBD1	TRBV19	TRBJ2-3
TGCAGCGTTGACACAGGCACAGATACGCAGTATTTT	CSVDTGTDTQYF	many	NA	TRBV29-1	TRBJ2-3
TGTGCCAGCAGAAGGGACAGGTCAACAGATACGCAGTATTTT	CASRRDRSTDTQYF	NA	TRBD1	TRBV12-3/TRBV12-4	TRBJ2-3
TGTGCCAGCACCCGGCCAAGGGCGGGAGGCCGCTCCTACAATGAGCAGTTCTTC	CASTRPRAGGRSYNEQFF	NA	TRBD2	TRBV2	TRBJ2-1
TGTGCCAGCTCACGACGTGCGGGGGAGGAAGCTTTCTTT	CASSRRAGEEAFF	NA	NA	TRBV18	TRBJ1-1
TGTGCCAGCAGCTTGAGGGATTTCCGGGAGCTGTTTTTT	CASSLRDFRELFF	few	NA	TRBV7-9	TRBJ2-2
TGTGCCAGCAGTTTATCTGGGGGGGCTAGCTATGGCTACACCTTC	CASSLSGGASYGYTF	few	NA	TRBV27	TRBJ1-2
TGCGCCAGCAGCCAGGGGATTGGACTAGCCCTCCTCGAGCAGTACTTC	CASSQGIGLALLEQYF	NA	TRBD2	TRBV4-1	TRBJ2-7
TGCAGTGCTAGAGAGCAATTCGGAGGGGACTTATGG	CSAREQFGGDLW	NA	NA	TRBV20-1	TRBJ2-3
TGTGCCAGCAGTTACAGCGGGGGGAGCTCCTACGAGCAGTACTTC	CASSYSGGSSYEQYF	few	TRBD2	TRBV6-5	TRBJ2-7
TGTGCCAGCAGTTCCCGGGGGGGCAATCAGCCCCAGCATTTT	CASSSRGGNQPQHF	NA	NA	TRBV6-5	TRBJ1-5
TGTGCCAGCAGCCTACCTCTAGGGTCCCGTAAGTACTTC	CASSLPLGSRKYF	NA	NA	TRBV7-9	TRBJ2-7
TGTGCCAGTAGTCTAGCCTTGGGGTGGTCCAATCAGCCCCAGCATTTT	CASSLALGWSNQPQHF	NA	NA	TRBV19	TRBJ1-5
TGCAGTGCCGTAGGTGTCGCGGGAGGGGGTAATGAGCAGTTCTTC	CSAVGVAGGGNEQFF	few	TRBD2	TRBV20-1	TRBJ2-1
TGTGCCAGCAACGACCCCGGGACTAGCGGGACCGTGGGGCAGTTCTTC	CASNDPGTSGTVGQFF	NA	TRBD2	TRBV12-3/TRBV12-4	TRBJ2-1
TGCGCCAGCAGCCTTCATAGTTCTGTCGGGGAGCTGTTTTTT	CASSLHSSVGELFF	NA	NA	TRBV4-1	TRBJ2-2
TGTGCCACATCTGACAGCCCCTCAGCTTATGGCTACACCTTC	CATSDSPSAYGYTF	NA	NA	TRBV19	TRBJ1-2
TGCAGTGCTAGCCCCGGATATGGCTACACCTTC	CSASPGYGYTF	many	NA	TRBV20-1	TRBJ1-2
TGTGCCAGCAGTTCCGGGACAGGGAGGGCATACAATGAGCAGTTCTTC	CASSSGTGRAYNEQFF	NA	TRBD1	TRBV12-3/TRBV12-4	TRBJ2-1
TGTGCCATCAGCCCCCAGCGGGGGGGCGCAGATACGCAGTATTTT	CAISPQRGGADTQYF	NA	TRBD2	TRBV10-3	TRBJ2-3
TGTGCCAGCAGTTCCCAGCCCGGACCGCTCTATGGCTACACCTTC	CASSSQPGPLYGYTF	NA	NA	TRBV27	TRBJ1-2
TGTGCCAGCAGCCGTTCCGGACTGATTAGCAATCAGCCCCAGCATTTT	CASSRSGLISNQPQHF	few	NA	TRBV5-6	TRBJ1-5
TGTGCCAGCAGTCCGCGGGAGTCAGGCTACGAGCAGTACTTC	CASSPRESGYEQYF	NA	TRBD2	TRBV12-3/TRBV12-4	TRBJ2-7
TGTGCCATCAGTGAGGTTGTAGGGGCGAACTATGGCTACACCTTC	CAISEVVGANYGYTF	NA	NA	TRBV10-3	TRBJ1-2
TGTGCCAGCACCCAGACAGGGAGGAATGAAAAACTGTTTTTT	CASTQTGRNEKLFF	few	TRBD1	TRBV12-3/TRBV12-4	TRBJ1-4
TGTGCCAGCAGCAAATTAGGGGATCAGCCCCAGCATTTT	CASSKLGDQPQHF	NA	NA	TRBV21-1	TRBJ1-5
TGTGCCAGCTCATCGGTGGCGGCCTACGAGCAGTACTTC	CASSSVAAYEQYF	NA	NA	TRBV18	TRBJ2-7
TGTGCCAGCAGGACCGGGTCTCAAGAGACCCAGTACTTC	CASRTGSQETQYF	many	NA	TRBV7-9	TRBJ2-5
TGTGCCAGCAGCCAGGGACTAGCGTACGCAGATACGCAGTATTTT	CASSQGLAYADTQYF	few	TRBD2	TRBV7-3	TRBJ2-3
TGTGCCAGCAGCTCCTCTGGGTACCAAGAGACCCAGTACTTC	CASSSSGYQETQYF	few	NA	TRBV12-3/TRBV12-4	TRBJ2-5
TGCAGTGCCCAGACAGTGAACACTGAAGCTTTCTTT	CSAQTVNTEAFF	few	NA	TRBV20-1	TRBJ1-1
TGCGCCAGCAGCCAAGGTCCCGGGGACAGAGCTTACGAGCAGTACTTC	CASSQGPGDRAYEQYF	NA	TRBD1	TRBV4-1	TRBJ2-7
TGTGCCAGTAGTGCAAGACAGGGAAGCAATCAGCCCCAGCATTTT	CASSARQGSNQPQHF	NA	TRBD1	TRBV19	TRBJ1-5
TGTGCCACCAGTGACCGGACTAGCGGGGGCGATGAGCAGTTCTTC	CATSDRTSGGDEQFF	NA	TRBD2	TRBV24-1	TRBJ2-1
TGTGCCAGCAGCCCGAGACTAGCGGGGACGAACACCGGGGAGCTGTTTTTT	CASSPRLAGTNTGELFF	few	TRBD2	TRBV7-8	TRBJ2-2
TGCGCCAGCAGCATACGGACGGATCTGAACACTGAAGCTTTCTTT	CASSIRTDLNTEAFF	NA	NA	TRBV5-1	TRBJ1-1
TGTGCCAGCAGCTTATTCCGGAACAATCAGCCCCAGCATTTT	CASSLFRNNQPQHF	few	NA	TRBV5-6	TRBJ1-5
TGTGCCAGCAGTCTAGTAGGAGGCAGGGACCTGGATCATACGCAGTATTTT	CASSLVGGRDLDHTQYF	NA	NA	TRBV7-8	TRBJ2-3
TGTGCCAGCAGTTCGCTCATCACAGATACGCAGTATTTT	CASSSLITDTQYF	few	NA	TRBV7-9	TRBJ2-3
TGTGCCAGCAGCCCCCTGGGAAGTGAAAAACTGTTTTTT	CASSPLGSEKLFF	NA	NA	TRBV14	TRBJ1-4
TGTGCCAGCACCGACGACAGGGACACTGAAGCTTTCTTT	CASTDDRDTEAFF	NA	TRBD1	TRBV6-5	TRBJ1-1
TGTGCCAGCAGCCACGGAGTAATGGAAAGCACAGATACGCAGTATTTT	CASSHGVMESTDTQYF	NA	NA	TRBV4-2	TRBJ2-3